This TCR beta chain emerged from a study of PD-L1 blockade in urothelial cancer. Study in general: Each blood sample yielded a median of about 130,000 T cells.

Templates that were synthetic TCR analogs were spiked into each PCR. The method was immunoSEQ multiplex PCR; TCRdb's version includes in-frame clones alone and lacks a portion of them. In the table there are 80,000 to 100,000 clones, 82% of which are singletons. The germline gives CDR1 SGHDN, CDR2 FVKESK. V was trimmed by 2 bases and J by 4 bases, leaving 10 bases between them. The CDR3 runs to 14 residues. This chain connects TRBV14 to TRBJ2-3; the D gene is possibly TRBD1 (5 bases). The sequences come from PBMCs, collected around atezolizumab (anti-PD-L1) treatment. This TCR was sampled from a man aged 65 to 85 with urothelial cancer. The DNA for the CDR3 is TGTGCCAGCAGCCAATGGCAAGGGGCAGATACGCAGTATTTT. This translates into CASSQWQGADTQYF.